The rows below give T cell receptor beta chains drawn from one sample of a study of shared clonotypes between healthy human individuals. This table comes from immunoSEQ multiplex PCR, and its TCRdb copy is limited to in-frame clones, with some not included. The table shows about 2 million clones, with roughly 94% occurring only once. The sequencing input was naive CD4+ T cells sorted from blood. The receptor source for this set is a young man in good health. CDR3s include the opening cysteine and the closing phenylalanine or tryptophan. A D gene is named only where the DNA matches it firmly. Part of the rows lack a size; the others show once, few, many or a class for expanded clones.

d_gene: -; abundance: -; v_gene: TRBV5-1; j_gene: TRBJ1-2; CDR3nt: TGCGCCAGCAGCTTGGAAGGATCTTTGGACTATGGCTACACCTTC; CDR3aa: CASSLEGSLDYGYTF
d_gene: -; abundance: -; v_gene: TRBV19; j_gene: TRBJ1-3; CDR3nt: TGTGCCAGTAGTATCCGGGACACCATATATTTT; CDR3aa: CASSIRDTIYF
d_gene: TRBD2; abundance: -; v_gene: TRBV9; j_gene: TRBJ2-7; CDR3nt: TGTGCCAGCAGCGTAGCCAAGCGGGACGAGACCTACGAGCAGTACTTC; CDR3aa: CASSVAKRDETYEQYF
d_gene: TRBD2; abundance: -; v_gene: TRBV7-2; j_gene: TRBJ2-3; CDR3nt: TGTGCCAGCACCCGATACGGGGGGTATACGCAGTATTTT; CDR3aa: CASTRYGGYTQYF
d_gene: TRBD2; abundance: -; v_gene: TRBV29-1; j_gene: TRBJ2-5; CDR3nt: TGCAGCGTTGACCAAAGGACTAGCGGGAGGGCCCAAGAGACCCAGTACTTC; CDR3aa: CSVDQRTSGRAQETQYF
d_gene: -; abundance: -; v_gene: TRBV4-3; j_gene: TRBJ2-2; CDR3nt: TGCGCCAGCAGCCAAGAGGTCGCAGCGGGCTTTACCGGGGAGCTGTTTTTT; CDR3aa: CASSQEVAAGFTGELFF
d_gene: -; abundance: -; v_gene: TRBV18; j_gene: TRBJ1-2; CDR3nt: TGTGCCAGCTCACCCCCCGGGACATCCTACTATGGCTACACCTTC; CDR3aa: CASSPPGTSYYGYTF
d_gene: -; abundance: -; v_gene: TRBV6-5; j_gene: TRBJ1-1; CDR3nt: TGTGCCAGCAGTCCTTGGACAGACACTGAAGCTTTCTTT; CDR3aa: CASSPWTDTEAFF
d_gene: TRBD2; abundance: -; v_gene: TRBV9; j_gene: TRBJ2-1; CDR3nt: TGTGCCAGCAGCGTAGGGTCTAGCGGGTATAATGAGCAGTTCTTC; CDR3aa: CASSVGSSGYNEQFF
d_gene: TRBD1; abundance: once; v_gene: TRBV19; j_gene: TRBJ1-2; CDR3nt: TGTGCCAGTAGTATGGAGGCACAGGGGGTCTATGGCTACACCTTC; CDR3aa: CASSMEAQGVYGYTF
d_gene: -; abundance: -; v_gene: TRBV18; j_gene: TRBJ1-1; CDR3nt: TGTGCCAGCTCACCCAGGGAAAACACTGAAGCTTTCTTT; CDR3aa: CASSPRENTEAFF
d_gene: -; abundance: -; v_gene: TRBV11-3; j_gene: TRBJ2-1; CDR3nt: TGTGCCAGCAGCTTAGGGGGGGAGTCCTACAATGAGCAGTTCTTC; CDR3aa: CASSLGGESYNEQFF
d_gene: -; abundance: -; v_gene: TRBV14; j_gene: TRBJ2-1; CDR3nt: TGTGCCAGCAGCCAAAGGGGGTTGGGCAATGAGCAGTTCTTC; CDR3aa: CASSQRGLGNEQFF
d_gene: TRBD1; abundance: -; v_gene: TRBV11-2; j_gene: TRBJ2-7; CDR3nt: TGTGCCAGCAGCTTAGATCCCCCCCTCTGGGACAGATTCTACGAGCAGTACTTC; CDR3aa: CASSLDPPLWDRFYEQYF
d_gene: -; abundance: many; v_gene: TRBV7-9; j_gene: TRBJ1-1; CDR3nt: TGTGCCAGCACGTGGGGAGGCACTGAAGCTTTCTTT; CDR3aa: CASTWGGTEAFF
d_gene: -; abundance: -; v_gene: TRBV5-5; j_gene: TRBJ1-2; CDR3nt: TGTGCCAGCAGCTTGGGACAACTCTATGGCTACACCTTC; CDR3aa: CASSLGQLYGYTF
d_gene: -; abundance: -; v_gene: TRBV18; j_gene: TRBJ2-5; CDR3nt: TGTGCCAGCTCACCTGTTGGGACTCGTGGAGAGACCCAGTACTTC; CDR3aa: CASSPVGTRGETQYF
d_gene: TRBD2; abundance: once; v_gene: TRBV2; j_gene: TRBJ2-7; CDR3nt: TGTGCCAGCAGTGAGGGGCTAGCGGGAACCTACGAGCAGTACTTC; CDR3aa: CASSEGLAGTYEQYF
d_gene: TRBD1; abundance: once; v_gene: TRBV7-8; j_gene: TRBJ2-7; CDR3nt: TGTGCCAGCAGCCAAGGGACAGGGGCCGAGTACTTC; CDR3aa: CASSQGTGAEYF
d_gene: TRBD2; abundance: many; v_gene: TRBV27; j_gene: TRBJ2-7; CDR3nt: TGTGCCAGCAGTTTGAAAGCGGGAGGGCCCTACGAGCAGTACTTC; CDR3aa: CASSLKAGGPYEQYF
d_gene: TRBD1; abundance: -; v_gene: TRBV28; j_gene: TRBJ2-7; CDR3nt: TGTGCCAGCAGAACACAGGGGTCCTACGAGCAGTACTTC; CDR3aa: CASRTQGSYEQYF
d_gene: TRBD2; abundance: -; v_gene: TRBV27; j_gene: TRBJ2-5; CDR3nt: TGTGCCAGCAGCCACGGACTAGCGGGAGGAGAGACCCAGTACTTC; CDR3aa: CASSHGLAGGETQYF
d_gene: -; abundance: -; v_gene: TRBV28; j_gene: TRBJ1-1; CDR3nt: TGTGCCAGCATGCAGTTGAACACTGAAGCTTTCTTT; CDR3aa: CASMQLNTEAFF
d_gene: -; abundance: -; v_gene: TRBV11-2; j_gene: TRBJ2-2; CDR3nt: TGTGCCAGCAGCTTAGATCGGGTGTCCGGGGAGCTGTTTTTT; CDR3aa: CASSLDRVSGELFF
d_gene: TRBD1; abundance: -; v_gene: TRBV7-3; j_gene: TRBJ1-4; CDR3nt: TGTGCCAGCAGCCCAGGGGGGACTAATGAAAAACTGTTTTTT; CDR3aa: CASSPGGTNEKLFF
d_gene: TRBD2; abundance: -; v_gene: TRBV5-4; j_gene: TRBJ2-3; CDR3nt: TGTGCCAGCAGCCCTTTAGGGGGTAGCGGGAGTCTGGGACCAGATACGCAGTATTTT; CDR3aa: CASSPLGGSGSLGPDTQYF
d_gene: TRBD1; abundance: -; v_gene: TRBV12-5; j_gene: TRBJ2-2; CDR3nt: TGTGCTAGTGGGTTAAGGACAGGGGACACCGGGGAGCTGTTTTTT; CDR3aa: CASGLRTGDTGELFF
d_gene: -; abundance: -; v_gene: TRBV18; j_gene: TRBJ1-1; CDR3nt: TGTGCCAGCTCACGGAGCCTGGTGGGGGAGGAGGTGAACACTGAAGCTTTCTTT; CDR3aa: CASSRSLVGEEVNTEAFF
d_gene: -; abundance: -; v_gene: TRBV11-2; j_gene: TRBJ2-6; CDR3nt: TGTGCCAGCAGCCCCGACCCCGCATCTGGGGCCAACGTCCTGACTTTC; CDR3aa: CASSPDPASGANVLTF
d_gene: -; abundance: -; v_gene: TRBV5-4; j_gene: TRBJ2-3; CDR3nt: TGTGCCAGCAGCTCGCGCACAGATACGCAGTATTTT; CDR3aa: CASSSRTDTQYF
d_gene: -; abundance: -; v_gene: TRBV2; j_gene: TRBJ2-1; CDR3nt: TGTGCCAGCAGTGATCTAGGCTACAATGAGCAGTTCTTC; CDR3aa: CASSDLGYNEQFF
d_gene: TRBD1; abundance: -; v_gene: TRBV28; j_gene: TRBJ2-7; CDR3nt: TGTGCCAGCATCCCCGGACAGGTTAGTGGCGAGCAGTACTTC; CDR3aa: CASIPGQVSGEQYF
d_gene: -; abundance: once; v_gene: TRBV4-3; j_gene: TRBJ1-3; CDR3nt: TGCGCCAGCAGCCAAGCCACAGGGACGGGAAACACCATATATTTT; CDR3aa: CASSQATGTGNTIYF
d_gene: TRBD1; abundance: -; v_gene: TRBV6-5; j_gene: TRBJ2-5; CDR3nt: TGTGCCAGCAGCTCTGGACAGGCGAGCGTGGAGACCCAGTACTTC; CDR3aa: CASSSGQASVETQYF
d_gene: TRBD1; abundance: -; v_gene: TRBV14; j_gene: TRBJ1-6; CDR3nt: TGTGCCAGCAGCATGTCGGACAGGCGGTCACCCCTCCACTTT; CDR3aa: CASSMSDRRSPLHF
d_gene: TRBD1; abundance: once; v_gene: TRBV7-2; j_gene: TRBJ1-2; CDR3nt: TGTGCCAGCAGCCGGGGAGGGGGCGCCTATGGCTACACCTTC; CDR3aa: CASSRGGGAYGYTF
d_gene: TRBD2; abundance: -; v_gene: TRBV7-2; j_gene: TRBJ2-7; CDR3nt: TGTGCCAGTAGCTCCCCCTTGACTAGCTCCCACGAGCAGTACTTC; CDR3aa: CASSSPLTSSHEQYF
d_gene: -; abundance: once; v_gene: TRBV11-3; j_gene: TRBJ2-1; CDR3nt: TGTGCCAGCAGCTTAGAGGGGAATTCCTACAATGAGCAGTTCTTC; CDR3aa: CASSLEGNSYNEQFF
d_gene: -; abundance: -; v_gene: TRBV4-1; j_gene: TRBJ1-2; CDR3nt: TGCGCCAGCAGCCAAGATCTTATCGAGGGAAGCAACTATGGCTACACCTTC; CDR3aa: CASSQDLIEGSNYGYTF
d_gene: -; abundance: -; v_gene: TRBV19; j_gene: TRBJ1-5; CDR3nt: TGTGCCAGTAGTAGTGGGGGTAGCAATCAGCCCCAGCATTTT; CDR3aa: CASSSGGSNQPQHF
d_gene: -; abundance: -; v_gene: TRBV11-2; j_gene: TRBJ1-1; CDR3nt: TGTGCCAGCAGCTTAATCAATGGGGTAATGAACACTGAAGCTTTCTTT; CDR3aa: CASSLINGVMNTEAFF
d_gene: TRBD1; abundance: -; v_gene: TRBV27; j_gene: TRBJ2-7; CDR3nt: TGTGCCAGCAGTATTACAGGGGTAAGAGACGAGCAGTACTTC; CDR3aa: CASSITGVRDEQYF
d_gene: TRBD1; abundance: -; v_gene: TRBV5-6; j_gene: TRBJ2-7; CDR3nt: TGTGCCAGCAGCTTAAGGGGGCTCGAGCAGTACTTC; CDR3aa: CASSLRGLEQYF
d_gene: TRBD1; abundance: -; v_gene: TRBV6-5; j_gene: TRBJ2-2; CDR3nt: TGTGCCAGCAGTTCGTCAGGGGGCGGGGAGCTGTTTTTT; CDR3aa: CASSSSGGGELFF
d_gene: -; abundance: -; v_gene: TRBV9; j_gene: TRBJ1-2; CDR3nt: TGTGCCAGCAGCGTCGACTTCTATGGCTACACCTTC; CDR3aa: CASSVDFYGYTF